The 20 T cell receptor beta chains below come from one sample, sequenced in a study of cytomegalovirus exposure and HLA in healthy donors. The PCR was carried out with 60 Vbeta primers and 13 Jbeta primers. The table came from immunoSEQ multiplex PCR; TCRdb's copy has only in-frame clones and leaves some out. The table shows 95,000 to 150,000 clones, with more than 75% occurring only once. Specimen: PBMCs. The receptors here all came from a man between 18 and 35 years old in good health and CMV-seronegative.

This clone was counted once. One junction end does not reproduce the germline sequence, and a read error may be involved. Additional DNA sequences in this sample encode the identical CDR3. The V and J genes are TRBV11-3 and TRBJ2-6, with a weak D call TRBD1 (5 bases). The CDR3 runs to 14 residues. Per germline, CDR1 SGHNT and CDR2 YENEEA. CDR3 DNA: TGTGCCAGCAGCCGACAGTCTGGGGCCAACGTCCTAACTTTC. Protein: CASSRQSGANVLTF.

V usage is TRBV5-1 and J usage is TRBJ1-6; TRBD1 matches 8 bases. The CDR3 is 16 amino acids. V trimming: 2 bases; J trimming: 8 bases; junction bases outside the gene matches: 9. Germline V gene sequence: CDR1 SGHRS, CDR2 YFSETQ. CDR3 bases: TGCGCCAGCAGCTTCTTTCCAGACAGGGGCGATTCACCCCTCCACTTT. This gives the protein CASSFFPDRGDSPLHF.

The chain carries TRBV7-7 and TRBJ1-5; D ambiguous. Trimming pared 5 bases from V and 0 bases from J, leaving 11 bases between. Germline CDR1 and CDR2: SSHAT and FNYEAQ (reference sequence). The CDR3 is 15 residues long. The CDR3 sequence is CASSPTAHSNQPQHF. The CDR3 nucleotides are TGTGCCAGCAGCCCAACAGCACATAGCAATCAGCCCCAGCATTTT.

The V and J genes are TRBV9 and TRBJ1-6; 8 bases are a match to TRBD1. The CDR3 covers 15 residues. Per the germline V gene, CDR1 is SGDLS and CDR2 is YYNGEE. Trimming at V came to 4 bases and at J to 4 bases, leaving 4 bases not matched to a gene. The CDR3 region has the DNA TGTGCCAGCAGCTCAACAGGGGGTTATAATTCACCCCTCCACTTT. Amino acids: CASSSTGGYNSPLHF. Drawing the rest from reference TRBV9 and TRBJ1-6, the complete variable domain is DSGVTQTPKHLITATGQRVTLRCSPRSGDLSVYWYQQSLDQGLQFLIQYYNGEERAKGNILERFSAQQFPDLHSELNLSSLELGDSALYFCASSSTGGYNSPLHFGNGTRLTVT.

The chain uses TRBV6-6 and TRBJ2-3; 8 bases map to TRBD2. The CDR3 is 16 amino acids. The germline CDR1 and CDR2 sequences are MNHNY and SVGAGI (reference sequence). V gave up 3 bases and J gave up 2 bases; unmatched junction bases: 7. DNA for the CDR3: TGTGCCAGCAGTTATCGATTAGCGGGGAACACAGATACGCAGTATTTT. Translated: CASSYRLAGNTDTQYF.

This rearrangement joins TRBV19 to TRBJ2-2; 7 positions agree with TRBD2. Per germline, CDR1 LNHDA and CDR2 SQIVND (reference sequence). The CDR3 has 14 amino acids. Trimming cost V 5 bases and J 7 bases; bases outside gene matches: 7. The chain's CDR3 is CASSRRGEDGELFF. The CDR3 DNA reads as TGTGCCAGTAGTCGCCGGGGGGAGGACGGGGAGCTGTTTTTT.

The DNA of the CDR3 is TGTGCCAGTAGACCGTCGGAGGTCGGCTACACCTTC. Its protein product is CASRPSEVGYTF. This sequence joins TRBV19 and TRBJ1-2; D is ambiguous. The CDR3 is 12 amino acids. The germline CDR1 and CDR2 sequences are LNHDA and SQIVND (reference sequence). V was shortened by 6 bases and J by 8 bases, with 13 bases between the two germline ends.

The V and J genes are TRBV13 and TRBJ2-1, with 13 bases fitting TRBD2. From germline, CDR1 is PRHDT and CDR2 FYEKMQ (reference sequence). V dropped 5 bases and J dropped 0; count of bases not matched to a gene: 13. This CDR3 has 20 residues. The CDR3 reads CASSHHPTSGGPSSYNEQFF. The CDR3 DNA sequence: TGTGCCAGCAGCCACCACCCGACTAGCGGGGGGCCGAGCTCCTACAATGAGCAGTTCTTC.

The rearrangement joins TRBV2 to TRBJ2-1, with 7 bases that match TRBD1. The germline V gene encodes CDR1 SNHLY and CDR2 FYNNEI. The CDR3 has 14 residues. Unmatched junction bases numbered 5, after V lost 7 bases and J lost 2 bases. CDR3 protein: CASNGQATYNEQFF. The CDR3 coding sequence is TGTGCCAGCAACGGACAGGCTACCTACAATGAGCAGTTCTTC.

The CDR3 DNA reads TGTGCCAGCAGCCCCATCGGGGGGAGCGGCTATGGCTACACCTTC. As protein: CASSPIGGSGYGYTF. This chain links TRBV5-5 with TRBJ1-2, with D possibly being TRBD1 (5 bases). V was clipped by 4 bases and J by 4 bases, with 17 bases between them. CDR1 is SGHKS, CDR2 YYEKEE, per germline (reference sequence). The CDR3 is 15 residues long.

The chain combines TRBV11-2 with TRBJ2-1; no clear D gene. V gave up 1 base and J gave up 3 bases, with 13 bases separating them. The CDR3 runs to 16 residues. Germline V gene lookup returns CDR1 SGHAT and CDR2 FQNNGV. The CDR3 DNA reads TGTGCCAGCAGCTTAGGGTACAGATCCGACTACAATGAGCAGTTCTTC. Translating it yields CASSLGYRSDYNEQFF.

This chain joins TRBV19 and TRBJ1-1; a possible D gene is TRBD1 (5 bases). There are 13 residues in the CDR3. V dropped 3 bases and J dropped 1 base, with 6 bases sitting between them. Germline V gene data show CDR1 as LNHDA and CDR2 as SQIVND (reference sequence). CDR3 DNA sequence: TGTGCCAGTAGTATGGGGGGGAACACTGAAGCTTTCTTT. It codes for CASSMGGNTEAFF. Full variable domain (outside the CDR3, taken from reference TRBV19 and TRBJ1-1): DGGITQSPKYLFRKEGQNVTLSCEQNLNHDAMYWYRQDPGQGLRLIYYSQIVNDFQKGDIAEGYSVSREKKESFPLTVTSAQKNPTAFYLCASSMGGNTEAFFGQGTRLTVV.

V and J are TRBV7-2 and TRBJ2-5, with 8 bases fitting TRBD2. With 4 bases clipped from V and 3 bases from J, the junction kept 13 bases outside the gene matches. Looked up from germline, CDR1 is SGHTA and CDR2 is FQGNSA. This CDR3 is 17 amino acids long. The CDR3 region has the DNA TGTGCCAGCAGCTCGAATAAGCGGGGGAAGCGAGAAGAGACCCAGTACTTC. Translation: CASSSNKRGKREETQYF.

The chain joins TRBV7-2 to TRBJ2-7, with 8 bases lining up with TRBD1. The CDR3 contains 16 residues. V dropped 0 bases and J dropped 3; count of bases not matched to a gene: 7. Germline-derived CDR1 and CDR2 are SGHTA and FQGNSA. DNA of the CDR3: TGTGCCAGCAGCTTAGCCGAGACAGGGGCAAACTACGAGCAGTACTTC. Protein product: CASSLAETGANYEQYF.

The rearrangement uses TRBV6-5 and TRBJ1-2; D is unclear. The germline V and J ends were trimmed by 0 bases and 4 bases, with 9 bases remaining between them. The CDR3 sequence is 14 residues long. Germline V gives CDR1 MNHEY, CDR2 SVGAGI. The CDR3 region is CASSYSGGVYGYTF. The CDR3 nucleotides read TGTGCCAGCAGTTACTCAGGCGGGGTCTATGGCTACACCTTC.

A word on this clone: The junction and the germline gene differ at one end; a read error may be behind it. The chain carries TRBV9 and TRBJ2-5; 10 bases line up with TRBD1. Germline-derived CDR1 and CDR2 are SGDLS and YYNGEE. This CDR3 has 15 residues. The CDR3 region is CVSSVGQGGFETQYF. CDR3 DNA: TGTGTCAGCAGCGTCGGACAGGGGGGTTTTGAGACCCAGTACTTC.

The chain couples TRBV19 to TRBJ2-3; the D gene is possibly TRBD1 (6 bases). In germline, CDR1 is LNHDA, CDR2 SQIVND (reference sequence). The CDR3 covers 15 residues. The V end was cut by 3 bases, the J end by 3 bases, with 13 bases between. The DNA for the CDR3 is TGTGCCAGTAGTATGGGGGCAGGGAATACAGATACGCAGTATTTT. It translates to CASSMGAGNTDTQYF.

To note about this clone: At one boundary the junction diverges from the germline segment, which might be a read error. The rearrangement links TRBV11-2 to TRBJ1-2; D perhaps matches TRBD1 (5 bases). From germline, CDR1 is SGHAT and CDR2 FQNNGV. There are 14 residues in the CDR3. This CDR3 reads CASSIEGGVNGYTF. The CDR3 nucleotides are TGTGCCAGCAGCATAGAGGGAGGGGTAAATGGCTACACCTTC.

This clone is a singleton in its sample. V is TRBV9 and J is TRBJ2-7; unclear D gene. Germline loops: CDR1 SGDLS, CDR2 YYNGEE. This CDR3 contains 13 residues. V lost 0 bases, J lost 3 bases, and 7 bases lay in between. The CDR3 coding sequence is TGTGCCAGCAGCGTAGACGTCGGCTACGAGCAGTACTTC. It specifies CASSVDVGYEQYF. Combining the CDR3 with reference TRBV9 and TRBJ2-7 gives the whole variable domain DSGVTQTPKHLITATGQRVTLRCSPRSGDLSVYWYQQSLDQGLQFLIQYYNGEERAKGNILERFSAQQFPDLHSELNLSSLELGDSALYFCASSVDVGYEQYFGPGTRLTVT.

With respect to this clone: Germline and junction disagree at one end, which may indicate a read error. The V and J genes are TRBV2 and TRBJ2-3; 8 positions agree with TRBD1. Germline V gives CDR1 SNHLY, CDR2 FYNNEI. The CDR3 consists of 14 residues. CDR3 residues: CASSRGLSTDTRYF. In DNA, the CDR3 is TGTGCCAGCAGCAGGGGGCTGAGCACAGATACGCGGTATTTT.